The rows below give T cell receptor beta chains drawn from one sample of a study of blood T cell repertoires in COVID-19. Libraries were prepared by immunoSEQ multiplex PCR; TCRdb keeps only in-frame clonotypes and omits some of them. This sample has 160,000 or so clones, with more than 75% found just once. Sequenced: PBMCs or T cells enriched from blood (not recorded which). Every receptor here comes from a human donor with acute COVID-19. The donor label of this sample is uncertain. The CDR3 runs from the conserved cysteine through the conserved F or W. D genes are given only for firm matches.

v_gene: TRBV19; d_gene: TRBD1; j_gene: TRBJ2-5; CDR3aa: CASSGDRGETQYF
v_gene: TRBV19; d_gene: TRBD1; j_gene: TRBJ1-5; CDR3aa: CASGGTGGNQPQHF
v_gene: TRBV15; d_gene: TRBD2; j_gene: TRBJ2-7; CDR3aa: CATSIGLAGSYEQYF
v_gene: TRBV27; d_gene: .; j_gene: TRBJ2-3; CDR3aa: CASSSPSPVNTDTQYF
v_gene: TRBV29-1; d_gene: .; j_gene: TRBJ1-2; CDR3aa: CSVEVPRGALYGYTF
v_gene: TRBV7-2; d_gene: .; j_gene: TRBJ1-2; CDR3aa: CASSLSLGARGYGYTF
v_gene: TRBV11-3; d_gene: .; j_gene: TRBJ1-1; CDR3aa: CASSREDGTEAFF
v_gene: TRBV9; d_gene: TRBD2; j_gene: TRBJ2-7; CDR3aa: CASSGGLAGEQYF
v_gene: TRBV5-1; d_gene: .; j_gene: TRBJ1-5; CDR3aa: CASSLDGDSNQPQHF
v_gene: TRBV7-8; d_gene: .; j_gene: TRBJ1-4; CDR3aa: CASSLFVRQSNEKLFF
v_gene: TRBV6-5; d_gene: .; j_gene: TRBJ2-7; CDR3aa: CASRTWTGSYEQYF
v_gene: TRBV6-1; d_gene: TRBD2; j_gene: TRBJ2-5; CDR3aa: CASSERTSGGSQETQYF
v_gene: TRBV18; d_gene: .; j_gene: TRBJ2-2; CDR3aa: CASSHGTSGELFF
v_gene: TRBV9; d_gene: TRBD2; j_gene: TRBJ2-2; CDR3aa: CASSVGGANTGELFF
v_gene: TRBV2; d_gene: TRBD1; j_gene: TRBJ2-1; CDR3aa: CASSSDRGNEQFF
v_gene: TRBV19; d_gene: TRBD1; j_gene: TRBJ2-4; CDR3aa: CASSTPGTGGGSKNIQYF
v_gene: TRBV5-1; d_gene: .; j_gene: TRBJ1-2; CDR3aa: CASSLPDRNYGYTF
v_gene: TRBV12-5; d_gene: .; j_gene: TRBJ1-1; CDR3aa: CASGLVRGTEAFF
v_gene: TRBV11-1; d_gene: TRBD2; j_gene: TRBJ2-2; CDR3aa: CASSGPAGGETGELFF
v_gene: TRBV5-1; d_gene: .; j_gene: TRBJ2-3; CDR3aa: CASSPRHGSTDTQYF
v_gene: TRBV3-1/TRBV3-2; d_gene: .; j_gene: TRBJ2-7; CDR3aa: CASSQGAGATYEQYF
v_gene: TRBV6-2/TRBV6-3; d_gene: TRBD1; j_gene: TRBJ2-5; CDR3aa: CASSLDRVRETQYF
v_gene: TRBV9; d_gene: .; j_gene: TRBJ2-3; CDR3aa: CASSLGGPRTDTQYF
v_gene: TRBV30; d_gene: TRBD1; j_gene: TRBJ2-7; CDR3aa: CAWSVPGQGYEQYF
v_gene: TRBV4-1; d_gene: TRBD2; j_gene: TRBJ2-1; CDR3aa: CASSQAPRLAGGQVWFF
v_gene: TRBV21-1; d_gene: .; j_gene: TRBJ1-4; CDR3aa: CASSKDHRGRFNEKLFF
v_gene: TRBV4-1; d_gene: TRBD1; j_gene: TRBJ2-3; CDR3aa: CASSYTGTGGETQYF
v_gene: TRBV4-1; d_gene: TRBD1; j_gene: TRBJ1-1; CDR3aa: CASSQEVGGMMAFF
v_gene: TRBV4-2; d_gene: .; j_gene: TRBJ1-3; CDR3aa: CASSQRALGNTIYF
v_gene: TRBV4-1; d_gene: .; j_gene: TRBJ2-3; CDR3aa: CASSQEAGTDTQYF
v_gene: TRBV5-1; d_gene: TRBD1; j_gene: TRBJ1-1; CDR3aa: CASSSGQGAGTEAFF
v_gene: TRBV2; d_gene: .; j_gene: TRBJ1-1; CDR3aa: CASSPGKYTEAFF
v_gene: TRBV5-6; d_gene: .; j_gene: TRBJ2-5; CDR3aa: CASSWKDSQETQYF
v_gene: TRBV7-3; d_gene: TRBD1; j_gene: TRBJ1-1; CDR3aa: CASSSGQVNTEAFF
v_gene: TRBV30; d_gene: .; j_gene: TRBJ2-7; CDR3aa: CAWSVQGGYEQYF
v_gene: TRBV7-9; d_gene: .; j_gene: TRBJ2-1; CDR3aa: CASSLAWAAGEQFF
v_gene: TRBV5-4; d_gene: TRBD1; j_gene: TRBJ2-7; CDR3aa: CLPRVGAGLRGQTYEQYF
v_gene: TRBV19; d_gene: TRBD1; j_gene: TRBJ2-3; CDR3aa: CASRTTGLNTDTQYF
v_gene: TRBV30; d_gene: TRBD1; j_gene: TRBJ1-3; CDR3aa: CAWSRAGGLAIYF
v_gene: TRBV7-6; d_gene: TRBD2; j_gene: TRBJ2-3; CDR3aa: CASSFAMTSGGITDTQYF
v_gene: TRBV28; d_gene: TRBD1; j_gene: TRBJ1-2; CDR3aa: CASRTDREADYGYTF
v_gene: TRBV4-3; d_gene: TRBD1; j_gene: TRBJ2-3; CDR3aa: CASSQNLPGQGTDTQYF
v_gene: TRBV19; d_gene: .; j_gene: TRBJ1-2; CDR3aa: CASSNPGGYGYTF
v_gene: TRBV6-5; d_gene: .; j_gene: TRBJ1-1; CDR3aa: CASTQSRVGTEAFF
v_gene: TRBV4-2; d_gene: TRBD2; j_gene: TRBJ2-1; CDR3aa: CASSPLLAGGVYNEQFF
v_gene: TRBV3-1/TRBV3-2; d_gene: TRBD2; j_gene: TRBJ2-2; CDR3aa: CASSPKRGGFTGELFF
v_gene: TRBV30; d_gene: .; j_gene: TRBJ1-1; CDR3aa: CAWSVGWAEAFF
v_gene: TRBV12-3/TRBV12-4; d_gene: .; j_gene: TRBJ2-2; CDR3aa: CASSLREAGELFF
v_gene: TRBV3-1/TRBV3-2; d_gene: TRBD1; j_gene: TRBJ2-2; CDR3aa: CASSQTGEGADTGELFF
v_gene: TRBV5-1; d_gene: .; j_gene: TRBJ1-6; CDR3aa: CASSDDAPGRVSPLHF
v_gene: TRBV3-1/TRBV3-2; d_gene: .; j_gene: TRBJ2-7; CDR3aa: CASSQELRKYF
v_gene: TRBV7-3; d_gene: .; j_gene: TRBJ2-1; CDR3aa: CASSLLSPLGPLDEQFF
v_gene: TRBV4-3; d_gene: TRBD1; j_gene: TRBJ2-7; CDR3aa: CASSHLIGQGAYEQYF
v_gene: TRBV4-2; d_gene: .; j_gene: TRBJ1-1; CDR3aa: CASSQGRGTEAFF